These 15 T cell receptor beta chains originate from one sample sequenced in a study of blood T cell repertoires in COVID-19 (dated by TCRdb to about 2020). The library was prepared using the immunoSEQ multiplex PCR assay. In TCRdb, the immuneACCESS table is reduced to in-frame sequences with V and J assigned. These tables do not hold every clone; where another copy was compared, an unresolved V gene accounts for under half, and the others remain unexplained. For this sample there are about 150,000 clones; 91% appear just once. Of the sample, 0.55% falls within the top ten clones. The sequenced sample was peripheral blood. Receptors originate from a man in his forties or fifties with acute or convalescent COVID-19.

The chain uses TRBV5-1 and TRBJ2-7, with TRBD1 matching over 8 bases. V lost 0 bases, J lost 3 bases, and 5 bases stayed unmatched. The CDR3 runs to 15 residues. Germline CDR1 SGHRS, CDR2 YFSETQ. CDR3 residues: CASSLDGQGRYEQYF. The CDR3, as DNA: TGCGCCAGCAGCTTGGACGGACAGGGCCGCTACGAGCAGTACTTC.

The chain joins TRBV18 to TRBJ1-6; 9 bases align to TRBD1. There are 15 residues in the CDR3. Germline CDR1 is KGHSH and CDR2 is LQKENI. V gave up 3 bases and J gave up 14 bases; unmatched junction bases: 11. The DNA for the CDR3 is TGTGCCAGCTCACCCGAGGCCGGGACAGGGTCGGCCCTCCACTTT. Its protein product is CASSPEAGTGSALHF.

In its sample, this clone was seen once. V gene TRBV6-5 combines with J gene TRBJ1-6; D gene unclear. Trimming pared 5 bases from V and 8 bases from J, leaving 10 bases between. The CDR3 totals 13 residues. CDR1 and CDR2 from the germline V gene are MNHEY and SVGAGI. CDR3 nucleotide sequence: TGTGCCAGCAGTAGACCCACAGATTCACCCCTCCACTTT. Its protein is CASSRPTDSPLHF.

In this sample, this clone turned up a few times. The chain combines TRBV4-1 with TRBJ1-5; D possibly corresponds to TRBD1 (5 bases). The CDR3 is made up of 18 amino acids. Trimming left V 0 bases short and J 7 bases short, with 22 bases between. The germline V gene has CDR1 MGHRA and CDR2 YSYEKL. The CDR3 DNA follows: TGCGCCAGCAGCCAAGAAGGCTACACCAGGGCGGGGGAGCAGCCCCAGCATTTT. This encodes CASSQEGYTRAGEQPQHF.

The chain uses TRBV3-1 (or the pseudogene TRBV3-2) and TRBJ2-5; D possibly corresponds to TRBD2 (5 bases). The ends were cut back, 0 bases at V and 3 bases at J, with 20 bases in the middle. The germline V gene has CDR1 LGHDT and CDR2 YNNKEL (reference sequence). The length of the CDR3 is 18 residues. The CDR3 bases are TGTGCCAGCAGCCAAGAAAGCTCCTTCTGGGAGATGAAAGAGACCCAGTACTTC. Translation: CASSQESSFWEMKETQYF.

V gene TRBV7-9 combines with J gene TRBJ1-1, with unresolved D. The CDR3 covers 13 residues. CDR1 SEHNR and CDR2 FQNEAQ come from the germline V gene (reference sequence). Trimming shortened V by 4 bases and J by 2 bases, and 8 bases separated the two germline ends. This chain's CDR3 is CASSSSSNTEAFF. The CDR3 DNA is TGTGCCAGCAGCTCCTCCAGTAACACTGAAGCTTTCTTT.

This rearrangement joins TRBV7-2 to TRBJ1-4; TRBD1 might be the D (6 bases). CDR1 and CDR2 (germline): SGHTA, FQGNSA. This CDR3 spans 16 amino acids. V was cut by 1 base and J by 8 bases, with 17 bases left in between. The CDR3 loop reads CASSLGQAGLPEKLFF. Written as DNA, the CDR3 is TGTGCCAGCAGCTTAGGACAGGCCGGGCTCCCGGAAAAACTGTTTTTT.

V usage is TRBV18 and J usage is TRBJ2-5, with TRBD1 matching over 11 bases. V lost 3 bases and J lost 4; bases outside the gene matches: 7. CDR3 length: 16 residues. Germline V gene lookup returns CDR1 KGHSH and CDR2 LQKENI. The CDR3 here is CASSPNGQGAGETQYF. The DNA for the CDR3 is TGTGCCAGCTCACCCAATGGACAGGGGGCAGGAGAGACCCAGTACTTC.

The genes are TRBV3-1 (or the pseudogene TRBV3-2) and TRBJ2-3; no firm D call. The germline V gene encodes CDR1 LGHDT and CDR2 YNNKEL (reference sequence). Trimming took off 1 base at V and 4 bases at J, with 15 bases between the two ends. This CDR3 is 16 amino acids long. CDR3 coding DNA: TGTGCCAGCAGCCAAGGATTCGAACACTATGCAGATACGCAGTATTTT. It encodes CASSQGFEHYADTQYF.

The table lists this clone with a count of one. The J gene is TRBJ2-1, the V gene TRBV2; 11 nucleotides align to TRBD2. CDR1 SNHLY and CDR2 FYNNEI come from the germline V gene. The length of the CDR3 is 16 residues. Unmatched junction bases numbered 7, after V lost 3 bases and J lost 6 bases. The CDR3 sequence is CASSEGLTSGVNEQFF. The CDR3 DNA reads TGTGCCAGCAGTGAGGGGTTGACTAGCGGGGTCAATGAGCAGTTCTTC.

The V call is TRBV7-2, the J call TRBJ2-1; 8 positions match TRBD2. V shed 5 bases, J shed 5 bases, and the junction held 5 bases outside the gene matches. The germline CDR1 and CDR2 sequences are SGHTA and FQGNSA. The CDR3 is 14 amino acids. Written as DNA, the CDR3 is TGTGCCAGCAGCGTCGGGGGGGCGAACAATGAGCAGTTCTTC. It yields the protein CASSVGGANNEQFF.

The V gene is TRBV3-1 (or the pseudogene TRBV3-2), the J gene TRBJ1-1; unclear D gene. V lost 4 bases, J lost 5 bases, and 8 bases lay in between. Germline-derived CDR1 and CDR2 are LGHDT and YNNKEL (reference sequence). The CDR3 is made up of 12 amino acids. CDR3: CASSRRQTEAFF. Written as DNA, the CDR3 is TGTGCCAGCAGCCGACGACAAACTGAAGCTTTCTTT.

The V and J genes are TRBV5-1 and TRBJ2-2; D gene uncertain. The germline gives CDR1 SGHRS, CDR2 YFSETQ. Trimming took off 4 bases at V and 4 bases at J, with 8 bases between the two ends. The CDR3 has 13 amino acids. The CDR3 sequence is CASSTSGTGELFF. The CDR3 bases are TGCGCCAGCAGCACCTCAGGCACCGGGGAGCTGTTTTTT. The full variable domain, in which reference TRBV5-1 and TRBJ2-2 provide the parts outside the CDR3, is KAGVTQTPRYLIKTRGQQVTLSCSPISGHRSVSWYQQTPGQGLQFLFEYFSETQRNKGNFPGRFSGRQFSNSRSEMNVSTLELGDSALYLCASSTSGTGELFFGEGSRLTVL.

V usage is TRBV18 and J usage is TRBJ1-1; 9 nucleotides match TRBD1. The J segment lost 6 bases and the V segment lost 5 bases, leaving 7 bases of the junction unmatched. The CDR3 contains 14 residues. Germline loops: CDR1 KGHSH, CDR2 LQKENI. The CDR3 bases are TGTGCCAGCTCAACCGGGACAGGGATGGCTGAAGCTTTCTTT. Translating gives CASSTGTGMAEAFF. Supplemented by reference TRBV18 and TRBJ1-1, the full variable domain reads NAGVMQNPRHLVRRRGQEARLRCSPMKGHSHVYWYRQLPEEGLKFMVYLQKENIIDESGMPKERFSAEFPKEGPSILRIQQVVRGDSAAYFCASSTGTGMAEAFFGQGTRLTVV.

This chain joins TRBV7-3 and TRBJ2-2; 8 bases agree with TRBD2. Unmatched junction bases numbered 3, after V lost 5 bases and J lost 4 bases. The CDR3 runs 14 residues. Germline assignment: CDR1 SGHTA and CDR2 FQGTGA. CDR3 DNA: TGTGCCAGCAGCCCGACTAGCGTCACCGGGGAGCTGTTTTTT. This encodes CASSPTSVTGELFF. Drawing the rest from reference TRBV7-3 and TRBJ2-2, the complete variable domain is GAGVSQTPSNKVTEKGKYVELRCDPISGHTALYWYRQSLGQGPEFLIYFQGTGAADDSGLPNDRFFAVRPEGSVSTLKIQRTERGDSAVYLCASSPTSVTGELFFGEGSRLTVL.